The following is a T cell receptor beta chain sequence with its context. Its antigen is as yet unknown. The V gene's germline CDR1 is SGHRS and CDR2 YFSETQ. V was clipped by 4 bases and J by 7 bases, with 9 bases between them. The CDR3 sequence is 11 residues long. The PCR made use of 60 Vbeta and 13 Jbeta primers. Assay used: immunoSEQ multiplex PCR; TCRdb lists only in-frame clones, some missing. The repertoire holds roughly 150,000 clones, around 86% seen once, with 0.96% in the top ten. The data are from a study of cytomegalovirus exposure and HLA in healthy donors. General study findings and limits: The authors considered a cluster of highly shared sequence variants likely to be a sequencing artifact. What a later analysis reportedly showed was that an Asian-associated ancestry cluster had fewer N-insertions than the roughly 720-donor mean. The only immune exposure information that was available was CMV serostatus. Cytomegalovirus status was reportedly diagnosed by the classifier with high sensitivity and specificity.

The receptor was derived from a girl under 10 years old in good health and CMV-seropositive. This chain joins TRBV5-1 and TRBJ2-7; tentative D call: TRBD1 (5 bases). The source material was PBMCs. CDR3 coding DNA: TGCGCCAGCAGCGGACAAGATGAGCAGTACTTC. It codes for CASSGQDEQYF.